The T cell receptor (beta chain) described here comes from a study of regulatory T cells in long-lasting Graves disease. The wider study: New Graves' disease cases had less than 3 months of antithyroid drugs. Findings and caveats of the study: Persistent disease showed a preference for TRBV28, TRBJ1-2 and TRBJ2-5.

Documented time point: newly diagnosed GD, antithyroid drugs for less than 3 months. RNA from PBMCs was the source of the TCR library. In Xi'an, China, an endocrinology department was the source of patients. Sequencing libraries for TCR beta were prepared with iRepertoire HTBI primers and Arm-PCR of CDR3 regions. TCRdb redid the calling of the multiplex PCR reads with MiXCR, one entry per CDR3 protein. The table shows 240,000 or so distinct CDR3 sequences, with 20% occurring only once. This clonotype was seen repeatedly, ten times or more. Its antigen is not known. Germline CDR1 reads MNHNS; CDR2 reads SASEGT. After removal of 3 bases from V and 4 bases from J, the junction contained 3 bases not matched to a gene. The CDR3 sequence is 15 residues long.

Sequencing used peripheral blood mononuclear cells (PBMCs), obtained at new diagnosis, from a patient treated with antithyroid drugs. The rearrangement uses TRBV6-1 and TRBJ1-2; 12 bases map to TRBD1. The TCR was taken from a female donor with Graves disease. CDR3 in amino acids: CASSEGQGAIYGYTF. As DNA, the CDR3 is TGTGCCAGCAGTGAGGGACAGGGGGCAATCTATGGCTACACCTTC.